Listed below are T cell receptor beta chains from one sample, sequenced in a study of blood T cell repertoires in COVID-19. Sequencing used immunoSEQ multiplex PCR; TCRdb keeps in-frame clones, though not all of them. This table has fewer than 110,000 clones, roughly nine tenths appearing once. The sequencing input was peripheral blood. Every receptor here comes from a man between 45 and 60 years old with acute or convalescent COVID-19. Both conserved end residues are part of each CDR3. D genes are given only for firm matches. The size field is filled for only some rows; it gives once, few, many or a size class.

>TRBV5-4|.|.|TRBJ1-5
TGTGCCAGCAGCTTTAACAGACATCAGCCCCAGCATTTT
CASSFNRHQPQHF
>TRBV5-4|.|few|TRBJ2-7
TGTGCCAGCAGCTTGGATTCAGGAGGCTCCTACGAGCAGTACTTC
CASSLDSGGSYEQYF
>TRBV27|.|.|TRBJ1-4
TGTGCCAGCATGGTTAGGAGGGGTGAAAAACTGTTTTTT
CASMVRRGEKLFF
>TRBV7-9|TRBD2|.|TRBJ2-5
TGTGCCAGCAGCGAAAGCGGGAGGGAGACCCAGTACTTC
CASSESGRETQYF
>TRBV12-3/TRBV12-4|.|.|TRBJ2-7
TGTGCCAGCAGTGGAGAGGCCTCCTACGAGCAGTACTTC
CASSGEASYEQYF
>TRBV2|TRBD1|.|TRBJ1-1
TGTGCCAGCATTATCGGACAGGGAGACACTGAAGCTTTCTTT
CASIIGQGDTEAFF
>TRBV10-2|.|.|TRBJ1-1
TGCGCCAGCAGTGATTCGTTAAACACTGAAGCTTTCTTT
CASSDSLNTEAFF
>TRBV3-1/TRBV3-2|.|.|TRBJ1-2
TGTGCCAGCAGCCAAGGATCCGGGAACTATGGCTACACCTTC
CASSQGSGNYGYTF
>TRBV30|.|.|TRBJ2-3
TGTGCCTGGAGTCGGAGGGGAGATACGCAGTATTTT
CAWSRRGDTQYF
>TRBV11-3|.|.|TRBJ1-1
TGTGCCAGCAGCTTATTCTTGAACACTGAAGCTTTCTTT
CASSLFLNTEAFF
>TRBV5-1|TRBD1|.|TRBJ2-1
TGCGCCAGCAGCTTGGGCCAGGGGGCCTCAAATGAGCAGTTCTTC
CASSLGQGASNEQFF
>TRBV6-5|TRBD2|.|TRBJ2-7
TGTGCCAGCAGTTGGACTAGCGGGGGGTACGAGCAGTACTTC
CASSWTSGGYEQYF
>TRBV27|.|.|TRBJ1-6
TGTGCCAGCAACCTCCGGCTAGAGGCTTATTCACCCCTCCACTTT
CASNLRLEAYSPLHF
>TRBV5-4|.|.|TRBJ2-5
TGTGCCAGCAGCGGAGGGACAGTTCAAGAGACCCAGTACTTC
CASSGGTVQETQYF
>TRBV5-1|TRBD2|.|TRBJ2-5
TGCGCCAGCAGCAAGGCGGGGGGCCCTCTGGAGACCCAGTACTTC
CASSKAGGPLETQYF
>TRBV3-1/TRBV3-2|.|.|TRBJ1-1
TGTGCCAGCAGCCAAGGACAGGTCTTGAACACTGAAGCTTTCTTT
CASSQGQVLNTEAFF
>TRBV5-4|.|.|TRBJ1-1
TGTGCCAGCAGCTTGGGTCAGGGGAGGGTTGGAACTGAAGCTTTCTTT
CASSLGQGRVGTEAFF
>TRBV6-4|.|.|TRBJ1-6
TGTGCCAGCAGTGACAGAGCAGGTCCCCTCCACTTT
CASSDRAGPLHF
>TRBV5-4|TRBD1|.|TRBJ2-7
TGTGCCAGCAGGGAGGGACAGGGGGCGGGTTACGAGCAGTACTTC
CASREGQGAGYEQYF
>TRBV15|.|.|TRBJ2-5
TGTGCCACCAGCAGAGGGAGGGAGACCCAGTACTTC
CATSRGRETQYF
>TRBV2|TRBD1|once|TRBJ2-7
TGTGCCAGCACCAGGACAGGGCGGGAGCAGTACTTC
CASTRTGREQYF
>TRBV6-5|.|.|TRBJ2-1
TGTGCCAGCAGTTACCGAACTGGGGGCGATGAGCAGTTCTTC
CASSYRTGGDEQFF
>TRBV6-5|.|.|TRBJ1-2
TGTGCCAGCAGTTACGACAGCGTCACAGGCTACACCTTC
CASSYDSVTGYTF
>TRBV7-2|.|.|TRBJ2-1
TGTGCCAGCAGCTTAGGGGTGGGGGCCAATGAGCAGTTCTTC
CASSLGVGANEQFF
>TRBV27|.|.|TRBJ2-1
TGTGCCAGCAGGAGGGAGCCCTATGAGCAGTTCTTC
CASRREPYEQFF
>TRBV5-4|TRBD1|.|TRBJ1-1
TGTGCCAGCAGCGGGACAGGGGGAATTACTGAAGCTTTCTTT
CASSGTGGITEAFF
>TRBV5-4|TRBD1|once|TRBJ2-5
TGTGCCAGCAGCTTGCCCCTACAGGGGAGCGTCGAGACCCAGTACTTC
CASSLPLQGSVETQYF
>TRBV7-9|TRBD1|.|TRBJ1-5
TGTGCCAGCAGCTTGGCCGGGACAGGGAACAGCAATCAGCCCCAGCATTTT
CASSLAGTGNSNQPQHF
>TRBV7-9|.|.|TRBJ2-2
TGTGCCAGCAGCTTAGGCCTCAGCACCGGGGAGCTGTTTTTT
CASSLGLSTGELFF
>TRBV7-7|TRBD2|.|TRBJ2-5
TGTGCCAGCAGCTTAGATGCGGGGGGGCAGGAGACCCAGTACTTC
CASSLDAGGQETQYF
>TRBV6-1|.|.|TRBJ1-1
TGTGCCAGCAGTGATCGTGAAGCTTTCTTT
CASSDREAFF
>TRBV6-6|TRBD1|.|TRBJ1-1
TGTGCCAGCAGTTACGGACAGGGGGCGACTGAAGCTTTCTTT
CASSYGQGATEAFF
>TRBV11-3|TRBD1|.|TRBJ1-1
TGTGCCAGCAGCTCATACAGGGGGTGGGAAGCTTTCTTT
CASSSYRGWEAFF
>TRBV4-3|TRBD1|.|TRBJ1-2
TGCGCCAGCAGCCAGGACAGGGGAGGCTATGGCTACACCTTC
CASSQDRGGYGYTF
>TRBV7-2|.|.|TRBJ2-5
TGTGCCAGCAGCTGGGGCTCGGGTCAAAAAGTGACCCAGTACTTC
CASSWGSGQKVTQYF
>TRBV19|.|.|TRBJ1-1
TGTGCCAGTAGTATTTGGGCTCGGGGTCTCATGAACACTGAAGCTTTCTTT
CASSIWARGLMNTEAFF
>TRBV19|TRBD1|.|TRBJ2-7
TGTGCCAGTAGTAGGACAGGGGGCGGCGAGCAGTACTTC
CASSRTGGGEQYF
>TRBV5-1|.|.|TRBJ2-1
TGCGCCAGCAGCTTGCAGACCGGGGGTGCTGAGCAGTTCTTC
CASSLQTGGAEQFF
>TRBV4-2|.|.|TRBJ2-7
TGTGCCAGCAGCCAAGGAGGGAGGGAGCAGTACTTC
CASSQGGREQYF
>TRBV19|TRBD1|.|TRBJ2-6
TGTGCCAGTAGTCCGACCCGACAGGGTCCGACGAGCTCTGGGGCCAACGTCCTGACTTTC
CASSPTRQGPTSSGANVLTF
>TRBV2|.|once|TRBJ2-2
TGTGCCAGCAGTGACGCGAGCATAACCGGGGAGCTGTTTTTT
CASSDASITGELFF
>TRBV11-2|.|.|TRBJ2-6
TGTGCCAGCATACAGGGCCACGCTCAACTCTCTGGGGCCAACGTCCTGACTTTC
CASIQGHAQLSGANVLTF
>TRBV28|.|once|TRBJ1-4
TGTGCCAGCAGTCCTCGGGACAACGGACGTAAACTGTTTTTT
CASSPRDNGRKLFF
>TRBV5-4|.|.|TRBJ1-6
TGTGCCAGCAGCTTGCTGTCAGGCTCACCCCTCCACTTT
CASSLLSGSPLHF
>TRBV5-4|.|.|TRBJ2-2
TGTGCCAGCAGCCACGAGACAGCGAACACCGGGGAGCTGTTTTTT
CASSHETANTGELFF
>TRBV30|.|once|TRBJ1-1
TGTGCCTGGAGTTATGCGGGGCATCTCCAGAACACTGAAGCTTTCTTT
CAWSYAGHLQNTEAFF
>TRBV6-1|TRBD1|.|TRBJ1-5
TGTGCCAGCAGTGCGGCGGGACAGGGGGCGCTGGGCAATCAGCCCCAGCATTTT
CASSAAGQGALGNQPQHF
>TRBV4-1|.|.|TRBJ2-3
TGCGCCAGCAGCCAAGAGAGGTTTCCGTCCGCGGGGTTAGATACGCAGTATTTT
CASSQERFPSAGLDTQYF
>TRBV24-1|TRBD1|few|TRBJ2-1
TGTGCCACCAGTGATCCCGGGACAGGGAACTACAATGAGCAGTTCTTC
CATSDPGTGNYNEQFF
>TRBV7-6|.|.|TRBJ2-7
TGTGCCAGCAGCCCCTCGCGGAGCTACGAGCAGTACTTC
CASSPSRSYEQYF
>TRBV5-1|TRBD1|.|TRBJ1-1
TGCGCCAGCAGCTTGACTAGGACAGGGGCTATGAACACTGAAGCTTTCTTT
CASSLTRTGAMNTEAFF
>TRBV13|.|.|TRBJ2-2
TGTGCCAGCAGCCGGGGTATGAACACCGGGGAGCTGTTTTTT
CASSRGMNTGELFF
>TRBV6-1|.|once|TRBJ1-5
TGTGCCAGCAGTGAAGCGGGAGGGATAAGTCAGCCCCAGCATTTT
CASSEAGGISQPQHF
>TRBV14|.|.|TRBJ1-1
TGTGCCAGCAGCCAAGATCCGGAGGCAGAAGCTTTCTTT
CASSQDPEAEAFF
>TRBV5-1|TRBD1|.|TRBJ2-1
TGCGCCAGCGGGAAAGACAGGGGAAGTAATGAGCAGTTCTTC
CASGKDRGSNEQFF